These 32 T cell receptor beta chains originate from one sample sequenced in a study of T cell responses to AZD1222 COVID-19 vaccine. TCRdb's copy holds only in-frame clones and misses some; the assay was immunoSEQ multiplex PCR. This sample yields tens of thousands of clones, of which about nine tenths are seen a single time; roughly 2.7% belongs to the top ten. The input for sequencing was peripheral blood, taken on day 0 of AZD1222 vaccination. All receptors come from an adult in good health.

This chain joins TRBV5-5 and TRBJ1-6; tentative D call: TRBD1 (5 bases). CDR1 is SGHKS and CDR2 is YYEKEE in the germline V gene (reference sequence). CDR3 length: 16 residues. V lost 0 bases and J lost 0, with 7 bases in between. The CDR3 here is CASSLGQRSYNSPLHF. CDR3 sequence (DNA): TGTGCCAGCAGCTTGGGACAGCGCTCCTATAATTCACCCCTCCACTTT.

The rearrangement joins TRBV24-1 to TRBJ1-5; 9 bases map to TRBD1. The CDR3 is 15 residues long. V shed 3 bases and J 4 bases; nucleotides not matched to a gene: 3. Germline V gene data show CDR1 as KGHDR and CDR2 as SFDVKD. Here the CDR3 reads CATSDPGQGNQPQHF. The CDR3 DNA follows: TGTGCCACCAGTGATCCGGGACAGGGAAATCAGCCCCAGCATTTT.

The V call is TRBV4-3, the J call TRBJ1-6; possibly TRBD1 for D (6 bases). Trimming stripped 5 bases from V and 5 bases from J, with 13 bases between. Germline V CDR1 and CDR2: LGHNA, YSLEER. The length of the CDR3 is 15 residues. The CDR3 region is CASSSTGADNSPLHF. CDR3 DNA: TGCGCCAGCAGCTCCACGGGGGCCGATAATTCACCCCTCCACTTT.

V is TRBV6-5 and J is TRBJ2-7; D unclear. Germline V CDR1 and CDR2: MNHEY, SVGAGI. This CDR3 is built from 13 residues. V was shortened by 8 bases and J by 0 bases, with 11 bases between the two germline ends. CDR3 loop: CASGRPSSYEQYF. Written as DNA, the CDR3 is TGTGCCAGCGGGCGGCCGAGCTCCTACGAGCAGTACTTC.

This chain connects TRBV9 to TRBJ2-4; 8 bases map to TRBD2. This CDR3 has 13 amino acids. The V and J ends lost 3 bases and 11 bases, in that order; junction bases with no gene match: 7. CDR1 SGDLS and CDR2 YYNGEE come from the germline V gene. The CDR3 DNA reads TGTGCCAGCAGCGACCCGGGACTAGTGGTTCAGTACTTC. Translating it yields CASSDPGLVVQYF.

CDR3 sequence reads: CASRPQGPNTEAFF. CDR3 sequence (DNA): TGTGCCAGCAGACCACAGGGACCGAACACTGAAGCTTTCTTT. The chain links TRBV7-9 to TRBJ1-1, with D maybe TRBD1 (6 bases). Germline-derived CDR1 and CDR2 are SEHNR and FQNEAQ (reference sequence). The CDR3 has 14 amino acids. With 6 bases removed from V and 1 base from J, the gap between germline ends came to 12 bases.

This sequence joins TRBV28 and TRBJ1-4, with unresolved D. V was trimmed by 7 bases and J by 8 bases, leaving 11 bases between them. Germline-derived CDR1 and CDR2 are MDHEN and SYDVKM. CDR3 length: 12 residues. CDR3 residues: CASTLMGEKLFF. CDR3 sequence (DNA): TGTGCCAGCACCCTTATGGGGGAAAAACTGTTTTTT. Full variable domain (remainder filled in from reference TRBV28 and TRBJ1-4): DVKVTQSSRYLVKRTGEKVFLECVQDMDHENMFWYRQDPGLGLRLIYFSYDVKMKEKGDIPEGYSVSREKKERFSLILESASTNQTSMYLCASTLMGEKLFFGSGTQLSVL.

The CDR3 DNA sequence: TGTGCCATCTGGGAGACAGGTGACGGGGAGCTGTTTTTT. Translated, it gives CAIWETGDGELFF. The rearrangement links TRBV10-3 to TRBJ2-2; D is possibly TRBD1 (6 bases). CDR3 size: 13 residues. Germline V CDR1 and CDR2: ENHRY, SYGVKD. The V and J ends lost 8 bases and 7 bases respectively, with 14 bases between them.

The chain has TRBV20-1 and TRBJ1-6; D is uncertain. The germline CDR1 and CDR2 sequences are DFQATT and SNEGSKA (reference sequence). Trimming took off 3 bases at V and 12 bases at J, with 18 bases between the two ends. The CDR3 contains 14 residues. Written as DNA, the CDR3 is TGCAGTGCTAGTCGGGGTCCCGGGGAGTTACCCCTCCACTTT. Amino acids: CSASRGPGELPLHF.

This sequence joins TRBV4-3 and TRBJ1-2, with TRBD1 matching 9 bases. From germline, CDR1 is LGHNA and CDR2 YSLEER. The CDR3 spans 15 residues. Trimming at V came to 4 bases and at J to 3 bases, leaving 6 bases not matched to a gene. CDR3 bases: TGCGCCAGCAGCCCTGGGACAGGGCCTCACTATGGCTACACCTTC. This codes for CASSPGTGPHYGYTF.

The chain uses TRBV11-2 and TRBJ1-1; the match to TRBD1 covers 7 bases. This CDR3 spans 14 amino acids. Trimming removed 5 bases from V and 10 bases from J; junction bases left unmatched: 13. Germline loops: CDR1 SGHAT, CDR2 FQNNGV. The CDR3 nucleotides are TGTGCCAGCAGCACAGCCTACAGGGGATTGAGAGCTTTCTTT. Residues: CASSTAYRGLRAFF.

The chain joins TRBV27 to TRBJ2-7, with 8 bases fitting TRBD1. Germline V gene data show CDR1 as MNHEY and CDR2 as SMNVEV (reference sequence). The V gene end was trimmed by 6 bases and the J gene end by 2 bases; junction bases not matched to a gene: 6. The CDR3 contains 14 residues. The CDR3 DNA reads as TGTGCCAGCAGATGGACAGGGCAGGCCTACGAGCAGTACTTC. The encoded protein is CASRWTGQAYEQYF.

This sequence joins TRBV9 and TRBJ1-6; no firm D call. This CDR3 contains 13 residues. Trimming took 3 bases from V and 7 from J, leaving 8 bases between them. Germline CDR1 SGDLS, CDR2 YYNGEE. In DNA form, the CDR3 reads TGTGCCAGCAGCGGACTTCAGAATTCACCCCTCCACTTT. Translated, it gives CASSGLQNSPLHF.

The V gene is TRBV15, the J gene TRBJ1-1; 7 nucleotides align to TRBD1. This CDR3 has 14 residues. Germline V gene data show CDR1 as LNHNV and CDR2 as YYDKDF (reference sequence). V shed 3 bases, J shed 6 bases, and the junction held 7 bases outside the gene matches. The CDR3 DNA follows: TGTGCCACCAGCAGGTACCGGACAGGCCCTGAAGCTTTCTTT. It translates to CATSRYRTGPEAFF.

The gene calls are TRBV28 and TRBJ1-1, with D unclear. CDR1 and CDR2 from the germline V gene are MDHEN and SYDVKM. The V end was cut by 3 bases, the J end by 4 bases, with 12 bases between. The CDR3 has 14 amino acids. CDR3 DNA sequence: TGTGCCAGCAGTTTCTCCGGCAGTGTCACTGAAGCTTTCTTT. This sequence encodes CASSFSGSVTEAFF.

CDR3 loop: CASRSTGHPRAEVRGTHEQYF. CDR3 sequence (DNA): TGCGCCAGCAGAAGTACGGGGCACCCACGAGCAGAAGTACGGGGCACCCACGAGCAGTACTTC. This chain links TRBV23-1 with TRBJ2-7, with D perhaps being TRBD1 or TRBD2 (5 bases each). TRBV23-1 is filed as an ORF, its function uncertain. V was trimmed by 6 bases and J by 5 bases, leaving 38 bases between them. This CDR3 is built from 21 residues.

The chain joins TRBV7-2 to TRBJ1-1; D not certain. Germline V CDR1 and CDR2: SGHTA, FQGNSA. V lost 5 bases and J lost 0, with 19 bases in between. The CDR3 runs to 17 residues. Written as DNA, the CDR3 is TGTGCCAGCAGCCACGGTCCCGTGGAGTTCATGAACACTGAAGCTTTCTTT. Translation: CASSHGPVEFMNTEAFF.

The chain employs TRBV7-8 and TRBJ1-4; D is unresolved. Per the germline V gene, CDR1 is SGHVS and CDR2 is FQNEAQ. The CDR3 covers 15 residues. With 1 base removed from V and 7 bases from J, the gap between germline ends came to 13 bases. CDR3 nucleotides: TGTGCCAGCAGCTTAGTAACCGCCCGGGGTGAAAAACTGTTTTTT. Protein sequence: CASSLVTARGEKLFF.

The CDR3 coding sequence is TGTGCCAGCAGGGTGACAGGTCCCTCTGGGGCCAACGTCCTGACTTTC. It is translated as CASRVTGPSGANVLTF. This chain joins TRBV2 and TRBJ2-6; perhaps TRBD1 as D (6 bases). The CDR3 is made up of 16 amino acids. V was trimmed by 6 bases and J by 0 bases, leaving 12 bases between them. Germline CDR1 and CDR2: SNHLY and FYNNEI.

The table lists this clone with a count of one. The V and J genes are TRBV7-3 and TRBJ1-2, with D maybe TRBD1 (5 bases). Germline assignment: CDR1 SGHTA and CDR2 FQGTGA. V was cut by 4 bases and J by 6 bases, with 15 bases left in between. The length of the CDR3 is 14 residues. CDR3 in amino acids: CASSSGAGFDGYTF. CDR3 in DNA: TGTGCCAGCAGCTCCGGGGCAGGGTTCGATGGCTACACCTTC.

This clone was picked up one time. Other nucleotide sequences in the sample specify the same CDR3. This chain uses TRBV19 with TRBJ1-1; D unclear. V shed 0 bases and J shed 1 base, with 6 bases lying between them. The CDR3 contains 14 residues. Germline V lookup: CDR1 LNHDA, CDR2 SQIVND (reference sequence). The CDR3 here is CASSIDSQNTEAFF. The CDR3 DNA sequence: TGTGCCAGTAGTATAGACTCTCAGAACACTGAAGCTTTCTTT.

The chain combines TRBV5-1 with TRBJ2-1, with TRBD2 matching over 11 bases. CDR1 and CDR2 from the germline V gene are SGHRS and YFSETQ. Losses at the gene ends were 4 bases for V and 7 bases for J; bases not matched to a gene: 10. CDR3 size: 16 residues. The CDR3 protein is CASSPPLAGGGNEQFF. The CDR3 region has the DNA TGCGCCAGCAGCCCCCCTCTAGCGGGAGGTGGGAATGAGCAGTTCTTC. The full variable domain, in which reference TRBV5-1 and TRBJ2-1 provide the parts outside the CDR3, is KAGVTQTPRYLIKTRGQQVTLSCSPISGHRSVSWYQQTPGQGLQFLFEYFSETQRNKGNFPGRFSGRQFSNSRSEMNVSTLELGDSALYLCASSPPLAGGGNEQFFGPGTRLTVL.

The chain has TRBV24-1 and TRBJ1-2, with TRBD1 matching over 7 bases. V shed 8 bases and J 7 bases; nucleotides not matched to a gene: 12. The CDR3 sequence is 14 residues long. Per germline, CDR1 KGHDR and CDR2 SFDVKD. CDR3 in DNA: TGTGCCACCAACCGACAGGGAACGACGGGTGGCTACACCTTC. This encodes CATNRQGTTGGYTF.

The chain joins TRBV7-2 to TRBJ2-2; 10 bases agree with TRBD2. Germline assignment: CDR1 SGHTA and CDR2 FQGNSA. After removal of 3 bases from V and 7 bases from J, the junction contained 5 bases not matched to a gene. The CDR3 is 15 residues long. The CDR3 nucleotides are TGTGCCAGCAGCTTTCTAGCGGGAGTGGGCGGGGAGCTGTTTTTT. It is translated as CASSFLAGVGGELFF.

The chain recombines TRBV5-4 with TRBJ1-4; a weak D match, TRBD1 (5 bases). The CDR3 has 13 amino acids. The V end lost 0 bases, the J end lost 7 bases, and 7 bases lay between the germline ends. The germline gives CDR1 SGHNT, CDR2 YYREEE (reference sequence). The CDR3 DNA reads TGTGCCAGCAGCTTGGCGGGGGGTGAAAAACTGTTTTTT. Residues: CASSLAGGEKLFF.

This sequence joins TRBV30 and TRBJ1-2; D is perhaps TRBD1 (6 bases). V lost 2 bases and J lost 2, with 9 bases in between. Germline lookup yields CDR1 GTSNPN and CDR2 SVGIG (reference sequence). The CDR3 extends over 13 amino acids. The CDR3 DNA follows: TGTGCCTGGAGTAAACAGGGAAACTATGGCTACACCTTC. Encoded protein: CAWSKQGNYGYTF.

V usage is TRBV5-1 and J usage is TRBJ2-7; D gene uncertain. Germline values: CDR1 SGHRS, CDR2 YFSETQ. The CDR3 sequence is 13 residues long. V was cut by 6 bases and J by 0 bases, with 10 bases left in between. Written as DNA, the CDR3 is TGCGCCAGCAAACTAACTGGCTCCTACGAGCAGTACTTC. Its protein is CASKLTGSYEQYF.

V usage is TRBV7-2 and J usage is TRBJ2-1; the D gene is possibly TRBD2 (6 bases). The germline gives CDR1 SGHTA, CDR2 FQGNSA. CDR3 length equals 16 residues. Between the trimmed V and J ends, which lost 2 bases and 8 bases, there was a span of 19 bases. In DNA, the CDR3 is TGTGCCAGCAGCTTACCCACGGGACTCCCTAGCGATGAGCAGTTCTTC. It yields the protein CASSLPTGLPSDEQFF.

The genes are TRBV28 and TRBJ1-3; D is undetermined. The V end was cut by 7 bases, the J end by 2 bases, with 15 bases between. The CDR3 extends over 15 amino acids. Germline values: CDR1 MDHEN, CDR2 SYDVKM. The CDR3 nucleotides read TGTGCCAGCAATCCGTCGGAGAGAGCTGGAAACACCATATATTTT. Encoded protein: CASNPSERAGNTIYF.

The chain is built from TRBV10-3 and TRBJ1-2; tentatively, D is TRBD1 (6 bases). The germline gives CDR1 ENHRY, CDR2 SYGVKD. V dropped 9 bases and J dropped 3 bases, with 8 bases sitting between them. The CDR3 covers 11 residues. CDR3 region: CAIQGHYGYTF. The DNA of the CDR3 is TGTGCCATTCAGGGGCACTATGGCTACACCTTC.

This rearrangement joins TRBV4-2 to TRBJ1-3; possible D gene TRBD1, 5 bases. Trimming cost V 0 bases and J 3 bases, with 15 bases left between them. The germline CDR1 and CDR2 sequences are LGHNA and YNFKEQ. The CDR3 spans 17 residues. The CDR3 here is CASSQDFPRAIGNTIYF. CDR3 coding DNA: TGTGCCAGCAGCCAAGATTTCCCCAGGGCAATTGGAAACACCATATATTTT.

CDR3 loop: CASSQDLGLHNEQFF. The CDR3 DNA sequence: TGTGCCAGCAGCCAAGATCTAGGCTTACACAATGAGCAGTTCTTC. The gene calls are TRBV3-1 (or the pseudogene TRBV3-2) and TRBJ2-1; D gene ambiguous. V lost 0 bases, J lost 5 bases, and 11 bases lay in between. The CDR3 loop spans 15 amino acids. The germline V gene encodes CDR1 LGHDT and CDR2 YNNKEL (reference sequence).